This T cell receptor (beta chain) was identified during a study of T cells in Graves' hyperthyroidism and ophthalmopathy. Worth noting for this clonotype: With a much larger clone just one base away, this may be a read error.

RNA transcripts served as the template for amplifying TCR beta CDR3 regions. HTBI primers were the set used in a first-round RT-PCR of the TCR CDR3. A single record per CDR3 protein comes from TCRdb applying MiXCR to the multiplex PCR reads. The profile covers under 350,000 distinct CDR3 sequences, with around a fifth appearing a single time and roughly 52% taken by the ten largest. The CDR3 runs 14 residues. Germline V CDR1 and CDR2: SGHRS, YFSETQ. Graves' hyperthyroidism was deemed stable given no ophthalmopathy progression within 18 months. Patients aged 18 to 65 had newly diagnosed hyperthyroidism that had lasted under 2 months. Each diagnosis drew on symptoms, thyroxine, TRAb, thyroid ultrasound and orbital computed tomography findings. From more than 9.5 ml of fresh peripheral blood, PBMCs were isolated.

The rearrangement joins TRBV5-1 to TRBJ1-5, with 7 bases that match TRBD1. The receptor's source is a woman between 50 and 59 years old with Graves' hyperthyroidism. Source material: blood. CDR3 coding DNA: TGCACCAGCAGCGATAGACAGGGCGGTCAGCCCCAGCATTTT. Its protein product is CTSSDRQGGQPQHF.